This T cell receptor (beta chain) appears in the sequencing data of a study of blood T cell repertoires in COVID-19. This clone was counted only a few times. V lost 3 bases to trimming and J lost 0 bases, with 9 bases between them. The CDR3 has 14 residues. The germline CDR1 and CDR2 sequences are MDHEN and SYDVKM. The method was immunoSEQ multiplex PCR; TCRdb's version includes in-frame clones alone and lacks a portion of them. Counted here are 200,000 to 250,000 clones, 83% occurring once; the ten biggest clones make up 4.8%. The chain employs TRBV28 and TRBJ2-7; a possible D gene is TRBD2 (6 bases). The sequence was collected from a woman in her 50s who had been exposed to COVID-19. Sequenced: PBMCs or T cells enriched from blood (not recorded which). Written as DNA, the CDR3 is TGTGCCAGCAGTTTCCAGCGGGTCTCCTACGAGCAGTACTTC. This sequence encodes CASSFQRVSYEQYF. The full variable domain, with the rest looked up from reference TRBV28 and TRBJ2-7, is DVKVTQSSRYLVKRTGEKVFLECVQDMDHENMFWYRQDPGLGLRLIYFSYDVKMKEKGDIPEGYSVSREKKERFSLILESASTNQTSMYLCASSFQRVSYEQYFGPGTRLTVT.